A selection of T cell receptor beta chains follows, all from one sample in a study of OX40 agonist ivuxolimab in advanced cancers. Some clones are missing from TCRdb's copy, which holds only in-frame ones; the method was immunoSEQ multiplex PCR. The table shows around 37,000 clones, with about 83% occurring only once. The sequencing used CD4+ or CD8+ T cells sorted from blood, collected in a trial of the OX40 agonist ivuxolimab. These receptors all come from an adult with an advanced solid tumor such as melanoma, head and neck, liver or kidney cancer. Each CDR3 is given without its conserved first and last residue.

10 | TRBV9 | ASSGSGTEAF
10 | TRBV7-3 | ASSPGEGEQY
11 | TRBV6-5 | ASSMGSAPEAF
11 | TRBV4-3 | ASSPSRANEQF
12 | TRBV27 | ASSFGTGGEKLF
9 | TRBV27 | ASSFGNTIY
13 | TRBV27 | ASSNLGGFNEKLF
11 | TRBV19 | ASSIGTLYEQY
10 | TRBV4-1 | ASSLIGGEQY
12 | TRBV7-7 | ASSAWDREETQY
15 | TRBV6-4 | ASSDVATGGDPYGYT
13 | TRBV5-4 | ASSTGDTTYYEQY
13 | TRBV9 | ASSVGSGGNEKLF
12 | TRBV27 | ASSQRTAEETQY
14 | TRBV28 | ASSLLGGGRADTQY
14 | TRBV6-1 | ASSGGGLAAYNEQF
12 | TRBV7-9 | ASSLEDRDYEQY
11 | TRBV19 | ASSIGGGYEQY
13 | TRBV15 | ATSSRLAETGELF
11 | TRBV10-2 | ASSERQGYEQY
15 | TRBV27 | ASSLTSGSAYYNEQF
12 | TRBV29-1 | SVATDSGANVLT
13 | TRBV28 | ASSLGQESSYEQY
11 | TRBV9 | ASSPTGAEGYT
13 | TRBV28 | ASSFLLTSGNTIY
14 | TRBV9 | ASSVGSGLAKNIQY
14 | TRBV7-2 | ASSRVAGTLNTEAF
14 | TRBV29-1 | SVLGDSSGPSYEQY
14 | TRBV10-2 | ASSESLGVRSYEQY
16 | TRBV7-7 | ASSGGSSGDSGANVLT
16 | TRBV5-6 | ASSQGLAGGAIQETQY
15 | TRBV9 | ASSVGTLSLGTDTQY
11 | TRBV7-9 | ASSPRDSPEQY
14 | TRBV28 | ASSLPGGLRNTEAF
14 | TRBV7-8 | ASSLVGREGNQPQH
12 | TRBV9 | ASSVAESSYEQY
15 | TRBV5-1 | ASSYGGFQGDTGELF
12 | TRBV2 | ASSDRDSQETQY